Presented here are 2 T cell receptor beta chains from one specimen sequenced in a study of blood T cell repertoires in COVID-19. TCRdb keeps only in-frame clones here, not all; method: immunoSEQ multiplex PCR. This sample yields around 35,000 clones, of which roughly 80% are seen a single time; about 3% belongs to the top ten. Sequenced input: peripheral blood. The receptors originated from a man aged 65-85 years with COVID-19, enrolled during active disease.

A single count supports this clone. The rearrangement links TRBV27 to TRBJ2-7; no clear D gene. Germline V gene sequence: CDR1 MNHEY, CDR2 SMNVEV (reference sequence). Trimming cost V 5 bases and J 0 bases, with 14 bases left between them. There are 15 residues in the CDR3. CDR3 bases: TGTGCCAGCAGTACCCTTTTCCGGAGCTCCTACGAGCAGTACTTC. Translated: CASSTLFRSSYEQYF.

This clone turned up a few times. DNA of the CDR3: TGTGCCAGCAGGAGAACTAGAGGCGGTATTGTTGATACGCAGTATTTT. Encoded protein: CASRRTRGGIVDTQYF. This sequence joins TRBV27 and TRBJ2-3, with D possibly TRBD2 on 5 matching bases. The CDR3 totals 16 residues. Trimming removed 6 bases from V and 6 bases from J, with 22 bases in between. CDR1 is MNHEY and CDR2 is SMNVEV in the germline V gene (reference sequence).